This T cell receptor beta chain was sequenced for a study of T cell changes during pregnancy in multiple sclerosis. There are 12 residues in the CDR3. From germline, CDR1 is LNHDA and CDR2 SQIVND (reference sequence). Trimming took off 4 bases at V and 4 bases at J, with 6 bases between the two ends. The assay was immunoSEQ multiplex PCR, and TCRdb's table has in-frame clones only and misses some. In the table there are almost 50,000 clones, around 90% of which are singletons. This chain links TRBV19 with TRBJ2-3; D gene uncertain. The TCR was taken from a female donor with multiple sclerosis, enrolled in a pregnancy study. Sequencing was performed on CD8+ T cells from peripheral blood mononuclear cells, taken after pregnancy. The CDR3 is CASSTRADTQYF. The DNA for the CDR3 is TGTGCCAGTAGTACGAGAGCAGATACGCAGTATTTT.